This is a list of T cell receptor beta chains from one sample in a study of T cells expressing NK-cell markers. Using the 5' RACE reads, TCRdb records one entry per CDR3 protein without DNA. This table holds some 16,000 distinct CDR3 sequences. The sample taken for sequencing was blood T cells: a sorted CD56 or NKG2C T cell subset, CD4+ or CD8+ T cells, or bulk PBMC T cells (not recorded which). These receptors were obtained from a man aged 18-70 years in good health. Both conserved end residues are part of each CDR3. The order of the fields is clone size, V gene, J gene, CDR3 protein. Not all rows give a size; the values are once, few, many and, for expanded clones, a class.

NA	TRBV7-6	TRBJ1-1	CASSSPGRNTEAFF
NA	TRBV7-8	TRBJ2-7	CASSQARAHEQYF
NA	TRBV10-3	TRBJ1-2	CAIRGTGPHYGYTF
NA	TRBV5-4	TRBJ2-2	CASSLAELAENTGELFF
NA	TRBV7-8	TRBJ2-5	CASSLGRLAGVINQETQYF
NA	TRBV20-1	TRBJ2-1	CSARDRAGTYNEQFF
NA	TRBV28	TRBJ2-2	CASSFWTSGTGELFF
medium-sized	TRBV7-6	TRBJ2-2	CASSLLLTGNTGELFF
NA	TRBV5-1	TRBJ2-1	CASSLSTGAYNEQFF
NA	TRBV7-9	TRBJ2-7	CASHQSGGAYEQYF
NA	TRBV11-2	TRBJ2-2	CASSLSRLAGGWNTGELFF
NA	TRBV20-1	TRBJ2-5	CSALAGPVQETQYF